This T cell receptor (beta chain) originates from a study of blood T cell repertoires in COVID-19. Study at large: Samples representing acute and convalescent COVID-19 were sourced from the United States, Italy and Spain. The cDNA or gDNA used as material had been derived from T cells, B-cell-depleted T cells, or PBMCs.

The germline V gene encodes CDR1 MGHRA and CDR2 YSYEKL. V was pared by 0 bases and J by 3 bases, with 13 bases between. This CDR3 is 16 amino acids long. Methods used by the authors: The assay estimated nucleated cells by amplifying reference gene primers. Only in-frame clones appear in the TCRdb table, and some are missing; sequencing was by immunoSEQ multiplex PCR. Clonal size and the V and J genes are those of that table, whereas D and trimming came from the DNA. Of under 150,000 clones detected, roughly 90% appear once; the ten largest clones hold more than 2%. The chain is built from TRBV4-1 and TRBJ2-3; TRBD2 is a possible D gene (6 bases). This TCR derives from a man in his 70s with active COVID-19. The sequencing input was peripheral blood. Here the CDR3 DNA reads TGCGCCAGCAGCCAAGATGTAACAGGAGGGACAGATACGCAGTATTTT. Amino acid sequence: CASSQDVTGGTDTQYF.